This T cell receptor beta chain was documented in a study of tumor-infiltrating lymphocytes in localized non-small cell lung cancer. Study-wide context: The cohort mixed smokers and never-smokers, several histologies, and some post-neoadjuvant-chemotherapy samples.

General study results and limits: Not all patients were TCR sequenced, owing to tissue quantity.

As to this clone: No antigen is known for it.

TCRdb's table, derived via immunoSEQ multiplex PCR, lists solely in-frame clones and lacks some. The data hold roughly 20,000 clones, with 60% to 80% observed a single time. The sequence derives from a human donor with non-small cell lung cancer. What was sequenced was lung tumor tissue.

CDR3 amino acids: CASSYWLAGHGELFF. The CDR3 DNA reads TGTGCCAGCAGTTATTGGCTAGCGGGTCACGGGGAGCTGTTTTTT. The V call is TRBV28, the J call TRBJ2-2; 8 positions match TRBD2. The germline V gene has CDR1 MDHEN and CDR2 SYDVKM. This CDR3 spans 15 amino acids. The V gene end was trimmed by 4 bases and the J gene end by 7 bases; junction bases not matched to a gene: 8.